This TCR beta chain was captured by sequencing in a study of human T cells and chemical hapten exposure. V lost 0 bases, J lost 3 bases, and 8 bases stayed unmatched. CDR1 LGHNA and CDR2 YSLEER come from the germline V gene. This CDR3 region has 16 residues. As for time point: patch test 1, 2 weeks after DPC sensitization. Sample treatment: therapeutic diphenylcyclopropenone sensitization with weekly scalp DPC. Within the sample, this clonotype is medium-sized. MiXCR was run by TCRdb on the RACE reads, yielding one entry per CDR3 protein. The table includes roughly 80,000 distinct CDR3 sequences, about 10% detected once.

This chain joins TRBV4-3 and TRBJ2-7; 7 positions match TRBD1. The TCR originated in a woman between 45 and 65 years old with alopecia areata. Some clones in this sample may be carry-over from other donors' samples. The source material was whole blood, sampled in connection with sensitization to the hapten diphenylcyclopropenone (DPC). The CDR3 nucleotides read TGCGCCAGCAGCCAAGATCTGACAGGGAAGAGCTACGAGCAGTACTTC. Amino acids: CASSQDLTGKSYEQYF.